This paragraph reports one TCR beta chain. Produced via immunoSEQ multiplex PCR; TCRdb's table is partial and in-frame only. The sample has 76,000 or so clones; over 65% are singletons. The data originate from a study of cytotoxic CD8 clonotypes in ibrutinib-treated CLL. This CDR3 has 13 residues. In germline, CDR1 is SQVTM, CDR2 ANQGSEA. V dropped 8 bases and J dropped 3 bases, with 15 bases sitting between them. The sample in question was PBMCs, obtained after 24 months of ibrutinib treatment. The J gene is TRBJ2-3, the V gene TRBV29-1; no reliable D call. The sequence was obtained from a human donor with chronic lymphocytic leukemia. The CDR3 region is CSTDNVGTDTQYF. The CDR3 DNA follows: TGCAGCACCGATAATGTTGGAACAGATACGCAGTATTTT.